Shown below are 31 T cell receptor beta chains from a single sample sequenced in a study of T cell changes during pregnancy in multiple sclerosis. TCRdb keeps only in-frame clones here, not all; method: immunoSEQ multiplex PCR. Here the sample spans fewer than 40,000 clones, just over 90% being singletons. Sequenced here: CD4+ T cells from peripheral blood mononuclear cells, sampled in the first trimester of pregnancy. These receptors came from a female donor in good health, enrolled as a control in a pregnancy study.

This clone was detected only once. The chain couples TRBV7-3 to TRBJ2-7; perhaps TRBD1 as D (5 bases). The V end lost 1 base, the J end lost 6 bases, and 10 bases lay between the germline ends. The CDR3 has 13 residues. The germline CDR1 and CDR2 sequences are SGHTA and FQGTGA. In DNA, the CDR3 is TGTGCCAGCAGCTTAATGCGGCAGGGCGAGCAGTACTTC. This translates into CASSLMRQGEQYF.

V usage is TRBV18 and J usage is TRBJ1-1, with D perhaps matching TRBD1 (5 bases). Trimming shortened V by 3 bases and J by 5 bases, and 16 bases separated the two germline ends. This CDR3 region has 15 residues. Germline lookup yields CDR1 KGHSH and CDR2 LQKENI. The CDR3 loop is CASSPGMEGATEAFF. The CDR3 coding sequence is TGTGCCAGCTCACCTGGGATGGAAGGGGCTACTGAAGCTTTCTTT. Complete variable domain (other parts from reference TRBV18 and TRBJ1-1): NAGVMQNPRHLVRRRGQEARLRCSPMKGHSHVYWYRQLPEEGLKFMVYLQKENIIDESGMPKERFSAEFPKEGPSILRIQQVVRGDSAAYFCASSPGMEGATEAFFGQGTRLTVV.

V usage is TRBV9 and J usage is TRBJ2-7; 10 nucleotides line up with TRBD1. Trimming took 4 bases from V and 4 from J; bases not matched to a gene: 23. CDR1 and CDR2 from the germline V gene are SGDLS and YYNGEE. CDR3 length: 20 amino acids. The CDR3 coding sequence is TGTGCCAGCAGCTCACCCCCGGGACAGGGGACAATTATACCCATATACGAGCAGTACTTC. Translation gives CASSSPPGQGTIIPIYEQYF.

The chain links TRBV7-6 to TRBJ2-7; TRBD2 matches at 9 bases. Germline V lookup: CDR1 SGHVS, CDR2 FNYEAQ. The CDR3 sequence is 15 residues long. The V segment lost 5 bases and the J segment 4 bases; nucleotides outside the gene matches: 9. CDR3 DNA sequence: TGTGCCAGCAGCGAGCAGGCTAGCGGGGCTTACGAGCAGTACTTC. It yields the protein CASSEQASGAYEQYF.

Only a few counts were recorded for this clone. This chain connects TRBV7-9 to TRBJ2-2, with D maybe TRBD1 (6 bases). Trimming cost V 5 bases and J 4 bases, with 14 bases left between them. Germline lookup yields CDR1 SEHNR and CDR2 FQNEAQ (reference sequence). The CDR3 has 15 amino acids. The CDR3 DNA is TGTGCCAGCAGCCAAAACAGGGTACCCACCGGGGAGCTGTTTTTT. This encodes CASSQNRVPTGELFF.

The chain recombines TRBV19 with TRBJ1-2, with 7 positions matching TRBD1. CDR1 and CDR2 from the germline V gene are LNHDA and SQIVND (reference sequence). V was pared by 5 bases and J by 4 bases, with 7 bases of the junction left unmatched. The CDR3 is 14 residues long. The CDR3 here is CASSERGPGYGYTF. In nucleotides, the CDR3 is TGTGCCAGTAGTGAAAGGGGGCCGGGCTATGGCTACACCTTC.

This chain uses TRBV4-2 with TRBJ1-4; 7 positions match TRBD1. Per the germline V gene, CDR1 is LGHNA and CDR2 is YNFKEQ. Trimming at V came to 4 bases and at J to 0 bases, leaving 5 bases not matched to a gene. The CDR3 loop spans 16 amino acids. The CDR3 sequence: CASSPLGQATNEKLFF. In DNA form, the CDR3 reads TGTGCCAGCAGCCCTCTTGGACAGGCAACTAATGAAAAACTGTTTTTT.

This chain connects TRBV28 to TRBJ1-5, with 8 nucleotides matching TRBD1. This CDR3 contains 13 residues. Losses at the gene ends were 8 bases for V and 6 bases for J; bases not matched to a gene: 6. Germline V gene lookup returns CDR1 MDHEN and CDR2 SYDVKM. In DNA form, the CDR3 reads TGTGCCAGCGGGTACAGGGGGGGTCAGCCCCAGCATTTT. Amino acid sequence: CASGYRGGQPQHF.

The V gene is TRBV7-3, the J gene TRBJ1-1; D is unclear. V lost 4 bases, J lost 5 bases, and 20 bases lay in between. Germline values: CDR1 SGHTA, CDR2 FQGTGA. The CDR3 is 16 amino acids. In DNA, the CDR3 is TGTGCCAGCAGCTCCCAGCCGCCGGGAGGAGGGACTGAAGCTTTCTTT. Protein: CASSSQPPGGGTEAFF.

This chain connects TRBV9 to TRBJ1-1; D is uncertain. V shed 0 bases and J shed 3 bases, with 9 bases lying between them. The germline V gene has CDR1 SGDLS and CDR2 YYNGEE. The CDR3 loop spans 14 amino acids. The CDR3 region is CASSVDWRDTEAFF. In nucleotides, the CDR3 is TGTGCCAGCAGCGTAGATTGGCGGGACACTGAAGCTTTCTTT.

The gene calls are TRBV4-1 and TRBJ1-1, with a possible D match to TRBD1 (6 bases). The V end was cut by 1 base, the J end by 4 bases, with 10 bases between. CDR1 is MGHRA, CDR2 YSYEKL, per germline. The CDR3 sequence is 14 residues long. CDR3 sequence reads: CASSQVRGSTEAFF. The CDR3 bases are TGCGCCAGCAGCCAAGTCAGGGGTTCCACTGAAGCTTTCTTT.

Worth noting for this clone: The germline gene is not matched at one end of the junction; a read error may be the cause. The DNA of the CDR3 is TGTGCCAGCAGTTACGGGGGGACTCAACGTTATATCTTC. Its translation: CASSYGGTQRYIF. The chain is built from TRBV28 and TRBJ2-1; 7 bases are a match to TRBD2. Germline lookup yields CDR1 MDHEN and CDR2 SYDVKM. This CDR3 spans 13 amino acids.

The chain combines TRBV28 with TRBJ2-1; D not resolved. V lost 1 base and J 16 bases, leaving 14 bases between the germline ends. The CDR3 is 12 residues long. The germline CDR1 and CDR2 sequences are MDHEN and SYDVKM. The CDR3 reads CASSLSGGRPFF. CDR3 sequence (DNA): TGTGCCAGCAGTTTATCGGGTGGTCGTCCATTCTTC.

This chain connects TRBV10-3 to TRBJ1-5, with D maybe TRBD1 (5 bases). The CDR3 spans 14 residues. The germline CDR1 and CDR2 sequences are ENHRY and SYGVKD. V was shortened by 5 bases and J by 1 base, with 9 bases between the two germline ends. CDR3 sequence reads: CAISSQESNQPQHF. For the CDR3, the DNA is TGTGCCATCAGTTCACAGGAGAGCAATCAGCCCCAGCATTTT.

V and J are TRBV6-5 and TRBJ1-2; TRBD1 is a possible D gene (6 bases). Per germline, CDR1 MNHEY and CDR2 SVGAGI. V was pared by 6 bases and J by 3 bases, with 8 bases between. The length of the CDR3 is 12 residues. The DNA for the CDR3 is TGTGCCAGCAGAGACAGGCACTATGGCTACACCTTC. Protein product: CASRDRHYGYTF.

The gene calls are TRBV5-1 and TRBJ1-5; tentatively, D is TRBD1 (6 bases). Germline loops: CDR1 SGHRS, CDR2 YFSETQ. This CDR3 spans 13 amino acids. Trimming took 4 bases from V and 5 from J, leaving 10 bases between them. CDR3: CASSVGGDQPQHF. The DNA for the CDR3 is TGCGCCAGCAGCGTAGGGGGGGATCAGCCCCAGCATTTT.

The CDR3 DNA follows: TGTGCCAGTAGTATGACTGCAACTAATGAAAAACTGTTTTTT. Translated: CASSMTATNEKLFF. The V and J genes are TRBV19 and TRBJ1-4; no firm D call. The V gene's germline CDR1 is LNHDA and CDR2 SQIVND (reference sequence). CDR3 length: 14 residues. V lost 3 bases to trimming and J lost 0 bases, with 5 bases between them.

This chain uses TRBV5-1 with TRBJ2-7; maybe TRBD1 (5 bases). Trimming took off 1 base at V and 2 bases at J, with 13 bases between the two ends. This CDR3 has 15 residues. Looked up from germline, CDR1 is SGHRS and CDR2 is YFSETQ. This chain's CDR3 is CASSLLGGQPYEQYF. In DNA form, the CDR3 reads TGCGCCAGCAGCTTGTTGGGCGGACAACCCTACGAGCAGTACTTC.

The J gene is TRBJ1-4, the V gene TRBV2, with a weak D call TRBD1 (5 bases). The V and J ends lost 5 bases and 7 bases respectively, with 14 bases between them. CDR1 is SNHLY and CDR2 is FYNNEI in the germline V gene. The CDR3 runs to 14 residues. The CDR3 here is CASSRGTAREKLFF. Written as DNA, the CDR3 is TGTGCCAGCAGTCGGGGGACTGCCCGTGAAAAACTGTTTTTT.

The gene calls are TRBV6-4 and TRBJ2-1; D not resolved. V was trimmed by 11 bases and J by 0 bases, leaving 14 bases between them. The CDR3 sequence is 14 residues long. Germline CDR1 and CDR2: MRHNA and SNTAGT. Here the CDR3 reads CASATESSYNEQFF. Here the CDR3 DNA reads TGTGCCTCCGCCACAGAGAGCTCCTACAATGAGCAGTTCTTC.

The count of this clone is one. This rearrangement joins TRBV28 to TRBJ1-2; a possible D gene is TRBD1 (6 bases). In germline, CDR1 is MDHEN, CDR2 SYDVKM. The V end was cut by 5 bases, the J end by 4 bases, with 14 bases between. The CDR3 loop spans 14 amino acids. CDR3 sequence reads: CASSLGGRGYGYTF. CDR3 bases: TGTGCCAGCAGTCTCGGGGGGCGCGGCTATGGCTACACCTTC.

The genes are TRBV18 and TRBJ2-1, with TRBD1 as a possible D gene (5 bases). Trimming left V 1 base short and J 6 bases short, with 13 bases between. The length of the CDR3 is 15 residues. In germline, CDR1 is KGHSH, CDR2 LQKENI. CDR3 loop: CASSPLPQGTNEQFF. The CDR3 bases are TGTGCCAGCTCACCACTCCCCCAGGGTACCAATGAGCAGTTCTTC.

The V gene is TRBV6-4, the J gene TRBJ2-1; D may be TRBD1 (5 bases). V was shortened by 5 bases and J by 4 bases, with 18 bases between the two germline ends. This CDR3 region has 16 residues. The germline V gene encodes CDR1 MRHNA and CDR2 SNTAGT. This CDR3 reads CASSRFQGVQYNEQFF. The DNA for the CDR3 is TGTGCCAGCAGTCGTTTCCAAGGGGTGCAGTACAATGAGCAGTTCTTC.

The CDR3 sequence: CASSLTPWPGEAFF. CDR3 coding DNA: TGTGCCAGCAGCTTAACGCCATGGCCGGGTGAAGCTTTCTTT. The rearrangement joins TRBV7-3 to TRBJ1-1; D is unclear. The germline V gene encodes CDR1 SGHTA and CDR2 FQGTGA. The CDR3 covers 14 residues. Trimming removed 0 bases from V and 7 bases from J, with 12 bases in between.

V usage is TRBV28 and J usage is TRBJ2-1, with 8 bases lining up with TRBD1. Germline trimming cut 6 bases from V and 6 bases from J; bases unmatched to any gene: 10. Germline CDR1 reads MDHEN; CDR2 reads SYDVKM. CDR3 size: 15 residues. CDR3 nucleotides: TGTGCCAGCAGGCCTCAGGGGGCCTTCTCCAATGAGCAGTTCTTC. It specifies CASRPQGAFSNEQFF.

Within the sample, this clone is medium-sized (0.01 to 0.1%). The rearrangement uses TRBV2 and TRBJ1-6, with D perhaps TRBD1 (5 bases). V was clipped by 9 bases and J by 0 bases, with 9 bases between them. The V gene's germline CDR1 is SNHLY and CDR2 FYNNEI. The CDR3 is made up of 14 amino acids. The CDR3 DNA follows: TGTGCCAGAAGACAGAGCTCCTATAATTCACCCCTCCACTTT. Protein sequence: CARRQSSYNSPLHF.

This chain links TRBV19 with TRBJ1-5; 7 bases agree with TRBD1. The CDR3 spans 14 residues. Trimming at V came to 5 bases and at J to 9 bases, leaving 10 bases not matched to a gene. CDR1 and CDR2 (germline): LNHDA, SQIVND (reference sequence). The CDR3, as DNA: TGTGCCAGTAGTCAGGGGCAGGGGGTCTGGCCCCAGCATTTT. This gives the protein CASSQGQGVWPQHF.

The chain uses TRBV7-8 and TRBJ2-1, with a weak D call TRBD2 (6 bases). The germline gives CDR1 SGHVS, CDR2 FQNEAQ. V lost 3 bases, J lost 1 base, and 13 bases lay in between. The CDR3 totals 16 residues. CDR3 bases: TGTGCCAGCAGCTTTTTTTGGGGGGTTTCCTACAATGAGCAGTTCTTC. This translates into CASSFFWGVSYNEQFF.

The chain recombines TRBV27 with TRBJ2-2, with D possibly TRBD2 on 6 matching bases. This CDR3 is 15 amino acids long. With 8 bases removed from V and 4 bases from J, the gap between germline ends came to 17 bases. Germline V lookup: CDR1 MNHEY, CDR2 SMNVEV (reference sequence). CDR3 sequence (DNA): TGTGCCAGCGGCCGGGACTCTCTCGGCACCGGGGAGCTGTTTTTT. Translated, it gives CASGRDSLGTGELFF.

This chain links TRBV2 with TRBJ1-1; 7 positions agree with TRBD1. Trimming at V came to 6 bases and at J to 1 base, leaving 5 bases not matched to a gene. The germline CDR1 and CDR2 sequences are SNHLY and FYNNEI. CDR3 length equals 14 residues. The CDR3 nucleotides are TGTGCCAGCAGGAGGGGACAGTCGAACACTGAAGCTTTCTTT. Translation: CASRRGQSNTEAFF.

This clone was found once. The chain uses TRBV7-9 and TRBJ2-7, with a weak D call TRBD1 (5 bases). Trimming took 1 base from V and 8 from J, leaving 6 bases between them. This CDR3 has 11 amino acids. CDR1 is SEHNR and CDR2 is FQNEAQ in the germline V gene (reference sequence). The CDR3 nucleotides read TGTGCCAGCAGCTTAGTGGGGCAGCAGTACTTC. This codes for CASSLVGQQYF.